What follows are 29 T cell receptor beta chains derived from one specimen sequenced in a study of T cell responses to AZD1222 COVID-19 vaccine. Some clones are missing from TCRdb's copy, which holds only in-frame ones; the method was immunoSEQ multiplex PCR. The data contain about 130,000 clones, around 94% of them seen just once; the ten biggest clones take up 6% to 7%. Sequenced material: peripheral blood, taken on day 0 of AZD1222 vaccination. These receptors were collected from an adult in good health.

This chain links TRBV6-5 with TRBJ2-1, with a tentative D call TRBD2 (6 bases). Between the trimmed V and J ends, which lost 10 bases and 2 bases, there was a span of 15 bases. The CDR3 is made up of 14 amino acids. CDR1 is MNHEY and CDR2 is SVGAGI in the germline V gene. CDR3 in amino acids: CATSRDSPYNEQFF. DNA for the CDR3: TGTGCCACTTCACGGGACTCCCCCTACAATGAGCAGTTCTTC.

This clone showed up just once. The V and J genes are TRBV5-1 and TRBJ2-1; 12 bases are shared with TRBD2. CDR1 and CDR2 from the germline V gene are SGHRS and YFSETQ. Germline trimming cut 0 bases from V and 8 bases from J; bases unmatched to any gene: 9. CDR3 length: 17 residues. The CDR3, as DNA: TGCGCCAGCAGCTTGGGACTAGCGGGAGTCTCTTTGGATGAGCAGTTCTTC. Protein product: CASSLGLAGVSLDEQFF. Full variable domain (missing parts from reference TRBV5-1 and TRBJ2-1): KAGVTQTPRYLIKTRGQQVTLSCSPISGHRSVSWYQQTPGQGLQFLFEYFSETQRNKGNFPGRFSGRQFSNSRSEMNVSTLELGDSALYLCASSLGLAGVSLDEQFFGPGTRLTVL.

This chain links TRBV21-1 with TRBJ2-6. TRBV21-1 has pseudogene status. The CDR3 is 15 residues long. CDR3 bases: TGTGCCAGCAGCATCGGGCTGCCTGGGGCCAACGTCCTGACTTTC. Protein product: CASSIGLPGANVLTF.

This chain connects TRBV19 to TRBJ1-5; D is possibly TRBD1 (5 bases). Trimming pared 4 bases from V and 5 bases from J, leaving 15 bases between. The CDR3 covers 15 residues. CDR1 LNHDA and CDR2 SQIVND come from the germline V gene (reference sequence). CDR3 in DNA: TGTGCCAGTAGTAACCTCCGGCAGGGCTATCAGCCCCAGCATTTT. It translates to CASSNLRQGYQPQHF.

The chain joins TRBV3-1 (or the pseudogene TRBV3-2) to TRBJ2-1; D is possibly TRBD2 (5 bases). The V end lost 5 bases, the J end lost 4 bases, and 15 bases lay between the germline ends. CDR1 and CDR2 (germline): LGHDT, YNNKEL (reference sequence). The CDR3 extends over 15 amino acids. CDR3 DNA sequence: TGTGCCAGCAGCAAGACCTGGCGGGCGTACAATGAGCAGTTCTTC. It translates to CASSKTWRAYNEQFF.

This sequence joins TRBV15 and TRBJ1-3, with TRBD1 matching over 7 bases. Germline assignment: CDR1 LNHNV and CDR2 YYDKDF (reference sequence). J gave up 6 bases and V 1 base, and 3 bases lay outside the gene matches. The CDR3 totals 14 residues. The CDR3 DNA reads TGTGCCACCAGCAGAGGGGACAGCATAAACACCATATATTTT. Translated, it gives CATSRGDSINTIYF.

The genes are TRBV6-5 and TRBJ2-1; the match to TRBD2 covers 8 bases. This CDR3 is 14 amino acids long. Unmatched junction bases numbered 13, after V lost 8 bases and J lost 10 bases. The germline CDR1 and CDR2 sequences are MNHEY and SVGAGI. CDR3 in amino acids: CASLSGGPLGEQFF. In DNA, the CDR3 is TGTGCCAGCTTGTCGGGAGGGCCTCTTGGGGAGCAGTTCTTC.

The J gene is TRBJ1-2, the V gene TRBV7-2; 7 bases line up with TRBD1. Germline V gene lookup returns CDR1 SGHTA and CDR2 FQGNSA. CDR3 length equals 16 residues. The V and J ends lost 3 bases and 0 bases, in that order; junction bases with no gene match: 7. CDR3 nucleotides: TGTGCCAGCAGCTTGGGGGGACAGACGGCTAACTATGGCTACACCTTC. Translated, it gives CASSLGGQTANYGYTF.

This CDR3 reads CASSQGTNTEAFF. DNA of the CDR3: TGTGCCAGTAGTCAGGGGACGAACACTGAAGCTTTCTTT. The chain employs TRBV19 and TRBJ1-1; possible D gene TRBD1, 6 bases. Per germline, CDR1 LNHDA and CDR2 SQIVND (reference sequence). There are 13 residues in the CDR3. Trimming took off 5 bases at V and 1 base at J, with 8 bases between the two ends.

The rearrangement links TRBV23-1 to TRBJ2-5; 9 bases line up with TRBD1. TRBV23-1 is designated an ORF whose function remains uncertain. J lost 5 bases, V lost 2 bases, and 12 bases had no gene match. CDR3 length equals 17 residues. CDR3 nucleotides: TGCGCCAGCAGTCAAACGACCGGGACAGGGTTGTGGGAGACCCAGTACTTC. This codes for CASSQTTGTGLWETQYF.

CDR3 nucleotides: TGTGCCAGCAGCAAAGCGGGAAGAGTCGGGACAAGGGCTTTCTTT. Protein sequence: CASSKAGRVGTRAFF. The chain joins TRBV21-1 to TRBJ1-1; the table's D call of TRBD1 was not tested on the DNA. TRBV21-1 is an annotated pseudogene. The CDR3 covers 15 residues.

The chain combines TRBV5-1 with TRBJ2-2; 9 nucleotides line up with TRBD1. The CDR3 sequence is 16 residues long. With V trimmed by 6 bases and J by 4 bases, 10 bases remained unmatched. Germline V gives CDR1 SGHRS, CDR2 YFSETQ. The CDR3 spells CASTLGVTGGTGELFF. CDR3 coding DNA: TGCGCCAGCACCCTTGGAGTGACAGGGGGCACCGGGGAGCTGTTTTTT.

The V call is TRBV5-6, the J call TRBJ1-6, with D uncertain. V lost 4 bases to trimming and J lost 5 bases, with 13 bases between them. The CDR3 runs to 15 residues. Per germline, CDR1 SGHDT and CDR2 YYEEEE. CDR3 DNA sequence: TGTGCCAGCAGCGCCCGAACCAGTAATAATTCACCCCTCCACTTT. Residues: CASSARTSNNSPLHF.

This clone was observed a single time. This chain links TRBV25-1 with TRBJ1-6; D is ambiguous. The CDR3 runs 12 residues. Trimming removed 5 bases at V and 7 bases at J, with 6 bases between. Germline CDR1 and CDR2: MGHDK and SYGVNS. The chain's CDR3 is CASSRRNSPLHF. The CDR3 nucleotides read TGTGCCAGCAGTCGGAGGAATTCACCCCTCCACTTT.

The chain combines TRBV7-6 with TRBJ2-5, with unresolved D. The CDR3 is 8 residues long. The germline V gene has CDR1 SGHVS and CDR2 FNYEAQ. With 6 bases removed from V and 9 bases from J, the gap between germline ends came to 2 bases. CDR3 loop: CASSPQYF. In DNA, the CDR3 is TGTGCCAGCAGTCCCCAGTACTTC. Full variable domain (remainder filled in from reference TRBV7-6 and TRBJ2-5): GAGVSQSPRYKVTKRGQDVALRCDPISGHVSLYWYRQALGQGPEFLTYFNYEAQQDKSGLPNDRFSAERPEGSISTLTIQRTEQRDSAMYRCASSPQYFGPGTRLLVL.

J is TRBJ2-3 and V is TRBV18; D is possibly TRBD2 (6 bases). The germline V and J ends were trimmed by 3 bases and 0 bases, with 13 bases remaining between them. Germline V gene lookup returns CDR1 KGHSH and CDR2 LQKENI. This CDR3 has 16 residues. The CDR3 is CASSPLGGRSTDTQYF. CDR3 sequence (DNA): TGTGCCAGCTCACCCCTGGGGGGACGGAGCACAGATACGCAGTATTTT.

The V and J genes are TRBV7-2 and TRBJ2-1; 7 bases match TRBD2. CDR1 and CDR2 (germline): SGHTA, FQGNSA. The J segment lost 4 bases and the V segment lost 3 bases, leaving 3 bases of the junction unmatched. This CDR3 contains 14 residues. The CDR3 protein is CASSLGAGYNEQFF. CDR3 DNA sequence: TGTGCCAGCAGCTTGGGAGCGGGGTACAATGAGCAGTTCTTC.

The chain carries TRBV30 and TRBJ1-2; D uncertain. CDR3 size: 10 residues. Germline V gives CDR1 GTSNPN, CDR2 SVGIG (reference sequence). V was pared by 4 bases and J by 8 bases, with 8 bases between. This chain's CDR3 is CAWITGGYTF. CDR3 sequence (DNA): TGTGCCTGGATAACGGGAGGCTACACCTTC.

J is TRBJ1-4 and V is TRBV5-4; D is uncertain. This CDR3 contains 13 residues. Germline CDR1 is SGHNT and CDR2 is YYREEE (reference sequence). Trimming took off 4 bases at V and 3 bases at J, with 7 bases between the two ends. CDR3 amino acids: CASSVSPNEKLFF. The CDR3 bases are TGTGCCAGCAGCGTCAGTCCTAATGAAAAACTGTTTTTT.

The chain joins TRBV5-4 to TRBJ1-1; 9 nucleotides match TRBD1. The CDR3 is 15 amino acids. V shed 5 bases and J 7 bases; nucleotides not matched to a gene: 12. The germline gives CDR1 SGHNT, CDR2 YYREEE (reference sequence). The DNA for the CDR3 is TGTGCCAGCAGTTCCTTGTACAGGGGGCTGGGTGAAGCTTTCTTT. It yields the protein CASSSLYRGLGEAFF.

The chain carries TRBV6-4 and TRBJ2-3; 9 bases map to TRBD1. The CDR3 sequence is 16 residues long. With V trimmed by 0 bases and J by 5 bases, 6 bases remained unmatched. Germline V gene lookup returns CDR1 MRHNA and CDR2 SNTAGT. The CDR3 DNA reads as TGTGCCAGCAGTGACTCGACGGGACAGGGTATAGATACGCAGTATTTT. Its protein product is CASSDSTGQGIDTQYF.

The chain is built from TRBV19 and TRBJ1-6, with a tentative D call TRBD1 (6 bases). The CDR3 sequence is 14 residues long. The germline gives CDR1 LNHDA, CDR2 SQIVND (reference sequence). The V end was cut by 6 bases, the J end by 4 bases, with 10 bases between. CDR3 residues: CASRGTGYNSPLHF. Here the CDR3 DNA reads TGTGCCAGTAGAGGTACAGGGTATAATTCACCCCTCCACTTT.

The chain combines TRBV7-6 with TRBJ1-1; D not certain. The V and J ends lost 5 bases and 3 bases respectively, with 10 bases between them. The V gene's germline CDR1 is SGHVS and CDR2 FNYEAQ. The CDR3 sequence is 13 residues long. In nucleotides, the CDR3 is TGTGCCAGCAGCCTAGGAGAGCACACTGAAGCTTTCTTT. This codes for CASSLGEHTEAFF.

The chain joins TRBV30 to TRBJ1-2; D is ambiguous. The V end was cut by 4 bases, the J end by 2 bases, with 14 bases between. In germline, CDR1 is GTSNPN, CDR2 SVGIG (reference sequence). The CDR3 is made up of 14 amino acids. The CDR3 reads CAWTLTPLNYGYTF. The CDR3 DNA reads TGTGCCTGGACCCTCACCCCACTAAACTATGGCTACACCTTC.

The V and J genes are TRBV5-1 and TRBJ1-4; weak D call: TRBD1 (5 bases). The V end lost 0 bases, the J end lost 7 bases, and 10 bases lay between the germline ends. From germline, CDR1 is SGHRS and CDR2 YFSETQ. This CDR3 spans 14 amino acids. The CDR3, as DNA: TGCGCCAGCAGCTTGGGGCAGGGTGGTGAAAAACTGTTTTTT. This codes for CASSLGQGGEKLFF.

V is TRBV5-4 and J is TRBJ2-1; 8 bases agree with TRBD2. The CDR3 is 15 residues long. With 0 bases clipped from V and 2 bases from J, the junction kept 1 base outside the gene matches. Germline CDR1 reads SGHNT; CDR2 reads YYREEE (reference sequence). Here the CDR3 DNA reads TGTGCCAGCAGCTTGGCCGGGAGGGCCTACAATGAGCAGTTCTTC. Translation: CASSLAGRAYNEQFF.

The chain joins TRBV7-7 to TRBJ2-5; 10 bases line up with TRBD2. CDR1 SSHAT and CDR2 FNYEAQ come from the germline V gene (reference sequence). The CDR3 is made up of 15 amino acids. With 1 base clipped from V and 5 bases from J, the junction kept 4 bases outside the gene matches. In DNA, the CDR3 is TGTGCCAGCAGCTTAGGGACTAGCGGTTGGGAGACCCAGTACTTC. This translates into CASSLGTSGWETQYF.

The V gene is TRBV5-1, the J gene TRBJ2-1; a possible D gene is TRBD1 (5 bases). V dropped 5 bases and J dropped 8 bases, with 14 bases sitting between them. Looked up from germline, CDR1 is SGHRS and CDR2 is YFSETQ. The length of the CDR3 is 13 residues. CDR3 protein: CASRGRVLDEQFF. CDR3 sequence (DNA): TGCGCCAGCAGGGGCAGGGTATTGGATGAGCAGTTCTTC.

The chain has TRBV27 and TRBJ2-3, with a possible D match to TRBD1 (5 bases). From germline, CDR1 is MNHEY and CDR2 SMNVEV (reference sequence). V shed 5 bases and J shed 2 bases, with 11 bases lying between them. CDR3 length: 14 amino acids. This CDR3 is CASSIDSSTDTQYF. CDR3 DNA: TGTGCCAGCAGTATCGACAGTTCCACAGATACGCAGTATTTT.